The T cell receptor beta chain described here comes from a study of cytomegalovirus exposure and HLA in healthy donors (TCRdb year 2017). Background on the whole study: An earlier analysis of 587 of the donors reported 276 Gb of sequence data and around 120 million unique TCR beta sequences obtained from approximately 180 million T cells. Around 320 gigabases of sequencing data and approximately 93 million unique TCR sequences were included in an early release covering roughly 600 HLA-typed donors. Among the roughly 370 genotyped donors, about 85% belonged to the genetic ancestry cluster associated with self-reported Caucasian donors. The study was designed to test whether signatures of past pathogen exposure could be identified by cataloging public T cell receptors. The study profiled the T cell repertoires of about 720 subjects by immunosequencing and related them to cytomegalovirus serostatus. Along with the roughly 700-subject first cohort, a separate validation cohort of about 110 different subjects was used. To predict cytomegalovirus infection status, the study brought together high-throughput TCR immunosequencing, statistical association of individual TCRs with disease status, and machine learning. To study patterns of TCR occurrence, a later analysis re-analyzed previously published TCR beta repertoires from 700 or so donors and added high-resolution HLA genotyping. Rather than drawing on any new phenotypic data, the later analysis identified candidate immune exposures from TCR beta sequences and the way those sequences occurred across donors. To decide whether each TCR beta V gene segment behaved as functional or pseudogenic, an earlier analysis of approximately 620 of the donors relied on high-throughput TCR beta sequencing. Donor age, sex, ethnicity and CMV serostatus were compiled alongside the repertoire data. In a later genetic analysis, genome-wide SNP genotypes for about three fifths of the 666 donors were used, and that subset was treated as a discovery cohort. Every repertoire in the discovery cohort had been generated on one and the same sequencing platform. Both class I and class II loci were covered by HLA typing, at four-digit resolution. Typing coverage differed by locus: A, B, C, DRB1 and DQB1 were typed in about 620-640 donors, DQA1 in around 500, DPA1 in 600 to 610, and DPB1 in 400 to 480. Because of strong linkage in the cohort, roughly five DR-DQ haplotypes were treated as single units for association and clustering. On average, roughly 240,000 unique TCR beta nucleotide sequences were sequenced per donor among a few hundred genotyped donors of the cohort, with roughly 18% of those sequences being non-productive.

V sheds 3 bases and J sheds 2 bases, leaving 14 bases between their ends. According to the germline V gene, CDR1 reads SGHRS and CDR2 reads YFSETQ. The CDR3 runs 15 amino acids, cysteine and phenylalanine included. Kept here is only the CDR3 DNA, which spans 45 bases and is read in frame from base 1. The cohort consisted of 666 healthy bone marrow donors. At the time of sampling, every cohort member was nominally healthy, though immune exposures that went unrecorded were likely present. The donor was CMV seronegative and belonged to the group of over 300 seronegative cohort members. Each donor provided a peripheral blood sample, and peripheral blood mononuclear cells were used for TCR beta sequencing. The Qiagen DNeasy Blood Extraction Kit was used to extract genomic DNA from the blood cell samples. Notes on this clone: No antigen is known for it. Per-base quality was not reported, and no clone a single base away is much larger than it.

General findings and caveats noted by the study authors: Linkage disequilibrium might explain the correlated functional status among segregating V segments, but an unknown experimental factor could not be ruled out. In a later analysis, TCR association rates were found to vary across HLA loci, with the most associated TCRs seen for DRB1 alleles and the fewest for HLA-C alleles. While some public TCRs were present in many individuals, most TCR sequences turned up only very rarely across donors. In a later genetic analysis, fewer N-insertions in productive TCRs were reported among donors in an Asian-associated ancestry cluster than the roughly 700-donor mean. According to a later analysis, most CMV-associated TCR beta chains appeared to be HLA-restricted, and the HLA associations seemed to be driven largely by CMV exposure. Several of the top co-occurrence clusters appeared to be linked to parvovirus B19, influenza, CMV and Epstein-Barr virus, according to a later analysis. In vitro tests confirmed that three of the cytomegalovirus-associated TCR beta chains recognize cytomegalovirus antigens. In both the original and validation cohorts, the classifier was reported to diagnose cytomegalovirus status with high specificity and sensitivity. According to the authors, the approach could potentially be generalized to other disease states and immunological phenotypes. Broadly in line with IMGT annotations, most TCR beta V segments showed up in productive rearrangements about 90% or about 30% of the time in an earlier analysis of around 600 of the donors. A total of 150 to 200 TCR beta chains were listed by the study as associated with cytomegalovirus. Assigning TCR associations to individual alleles was difficult when HLA alleles, especially DR and DQ, strongly co-occurred. A further reported finding was that TCR beta sequences accurately predicted the HLA-A and HLA-B alleles for most subjects in the first cohort. At a false discovery rate of 0.05, a later analysis linked some 18,000 TCR beta sequences to specific HLA alleles. A group of highly shared sequence variants was considered likely to be a technical artifact of the sequencing pipeline. Some IMGT-functional V segments, including TRBV6-2 and TRBV6-3, could not be told apart with the 87-base-pair reads, so those segments were excluded. A later genetic analysis associated a missense DCLRE1C variant with V-gene and J-gene trimming of TCR beta chains, and an independent cohort replicated the association. In a later analysis, HLA-associated TCR beta chains were found to be more clonally expanded and to have lower generation probabilities than equally common non-associated chains. In this cohort, only TCR beta chains were sequenced, and detectable features were limited by the absence of alpha or paired-chain data. Because counts were too low, about 18 rarely observed V segments, including chromosome 9 orphons, were excluded from the earlier analysis of several hundred of the donors. Because HLA typing was unavailable for some donors at each locus, only the typed subset was used in association tests. CMV serostatus was the only immune exposure information available for the cohort. Sequencing depth was assumed to be roughly uniform across donors in the presence/absence analyses, though that assumption may not hold.

The library was generated by the immunoSEQ multiplex PCR assay. For the multiplex PCR, a mixture combining 60 forward primers for TCR Vbeta segments and 13 reverse primers for TCR Jbeta segments was used. The CDR3 region of rearranged TCR beta genes was amplified from genomic DNA by a multiplex PCR assay. Amplified TCR beta libraries were sequenced as 87-base-pair reads on the Illumina HiSeq System. As for the original processing: In a later analysis, roughly 80 million unique TCR beta chains were counted across the 650 to 750 repertoires, and roughly 11 million of these chains were shared by at least two donors. Raw reads were error-corrected and collapsed into unique sequences by a nearest-neighbor algorithm in which closely related sequences were merged to remove PCR and sequencing errors. V, D and J gene segments were assigned by aligning CDR3 sequences to IMGT reference sequences. For a sequence to be retained, at least a six-nucleotide match to both a V gene segment and a J gene segment was required. Rearrangements were classified as productive when the CDR3 lacked stop codons and remained in frame with V and J, and all other rearrangements were classified as non-productive. CDR3 was defined according to IMGT convention as the region running from the second conserved V-encoded cysteine to the conserved J-encoded phenylalanine. Sequences without an unambiguous match to a single V gene segment were excluded from the earlier analysis of about 630 of the donors. An earlier analysis of a few hundred of the donors called V segments functional above 56.7% productive rearrangements and segregating when the between-donor standard deviation exceeded 5%. A statistical classification framework was developed to diagnose cytomegalovirus status using the catalog of TCR beta chain sequences. In a later analysis, TCR nucleotide sequences were compared against IMGT/GENE-DB human TR gene sequences so that V and J genes could be assigned. The TCRdist pipeline was used in a later analysis to assign CDR3 sequences and most-parsimonious VDJ recombination scenarios. In a later analysis, each TCR beta chain was defined by its CDR3 amino acid sequence together with its V-gene family, and reads lacking a unique V-gene family were excluded. In a later analysis, approximately 590 highly shared, low-generation-probability nucleotide sequences were removed to address suspected cross-contamination and a sequencing artifact. In a later analysis, a clonal expansion index for each public chain was calculated from normalized within-repertoire ranks of inferred template counts. In a later analysis, generation probabilities were computed with a VDJ recombination model fitted to out-of-frame rearrangements, and the resulting probabilities were checked against IGoR. Hypergeometric tests were used in a later analysis to score TCR-TCR, TCR-HLA and TCR-CMV co-occurrence, with a repertoire-size bias correction applied to the TCR pairs. A later analysis estimated false discovery rates by permuting HLA or CMV assignments 20 times. In a later analysis, co-occurring TCRs were grouped using DBSCAN, and TCRdist sequence similarity was added for clustering within HLA-allele-positive subsets. Co-occurrence clustering excluded repertoires with fewer than 30,000 or more than 120,000 public chains, plus five with anomalous nucleotide sharing. TCRdb's version of the immuneACCESS table is confined to in-frame rearrangements and falls short of the full clone set. An unresolved V gene accounts for under half of the shortfall where checked; the remainder is of unknown origin. V and J calls plus clone size are reproduced from that table; the DNA served to infer D and trimming. The sample records some 200,000 clones, roughly four fifths of which are singletons. Clones ranked in the top ten supply about 1.4% of the sample.

The material sequenced was PBMCs. This receptor was taken from a girl aged 5 to 17 in good health and CMV-seronegative. The chain is assembled from TRBV5-1 and TRBJ1-2, with the D gene not confidently named. The DNA is TGCGCCAGCAGCTCGGGGTCAGCTAGGAACTATGGCTACACCTTC. This sequence encodes CASSSGSARNYGYTF.